This TCR beta chain derives from a study of cytomegalovirus exposure and HLA in healthy donors. Trimming removed 4 bases from V and 0 bases from J, with 10 bases in between. Germline CDR1 and CDR2: SGHNT and YYREEE (reference sequence). There are 14 residues in the CDR3. General observations from the study: Later, an analysis found that TCR clusters from the first cohort tended to co-occur in the 90 to 150 validation repertoires.

Comments on this clone: Antigen unknown.

Profiled with immunoSEQ multiplex PCR; TCRdb holds only in-frame clones, not every one. Among some 44,000 clones listed, about 94% were seen once. Sequenced sample: PBMCs. The chain employs TRBV5-4 and TRBJ2-5, with D perhaps TRBD1 (5 bases). The origin of this receptor is a man younger than 35 in good health and CMV-seronegative. CDR3 sequence (DNA): TGTGCCAGCAGCCAGACAGTACACCAAGAGACCCAGTACTTC. This gives the protein CASSQTVHQETQYF.